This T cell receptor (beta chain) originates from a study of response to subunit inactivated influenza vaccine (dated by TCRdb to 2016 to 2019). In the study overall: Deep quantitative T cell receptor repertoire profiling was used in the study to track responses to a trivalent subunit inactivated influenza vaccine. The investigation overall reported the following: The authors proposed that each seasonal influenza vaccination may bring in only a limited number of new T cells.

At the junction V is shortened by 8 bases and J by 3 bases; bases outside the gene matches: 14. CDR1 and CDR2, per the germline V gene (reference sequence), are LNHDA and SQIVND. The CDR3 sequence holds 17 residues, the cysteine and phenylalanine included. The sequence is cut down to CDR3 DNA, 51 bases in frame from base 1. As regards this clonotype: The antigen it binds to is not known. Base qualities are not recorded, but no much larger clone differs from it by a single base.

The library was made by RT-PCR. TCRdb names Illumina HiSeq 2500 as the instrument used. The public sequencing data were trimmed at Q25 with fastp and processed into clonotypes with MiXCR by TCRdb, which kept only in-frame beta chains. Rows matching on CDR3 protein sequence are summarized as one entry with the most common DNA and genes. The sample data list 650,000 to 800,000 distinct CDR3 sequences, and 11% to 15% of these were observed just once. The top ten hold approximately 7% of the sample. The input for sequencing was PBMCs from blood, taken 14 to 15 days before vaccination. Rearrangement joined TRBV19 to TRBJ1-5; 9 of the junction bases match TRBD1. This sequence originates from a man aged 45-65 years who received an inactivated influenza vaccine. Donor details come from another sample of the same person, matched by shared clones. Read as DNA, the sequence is TGTGCCAGTGGGACCCGGGACAGGGCCTTAAACAATCAGCCCCAGCATTTT. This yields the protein CASGTRDRALNNQPQHF.